This passage covers 29 T cell receptor beta chains from one sample sequenced in a study of OX40 agonist ivuxolimab in advanced cancers. Library prep was done by the immunoSEQ multiplex PCR assay. TCRdb mirrors the immuneACCESS table, restricted to in-frame sequences. Some clones are absent from its copies; in checked studies, under half trace to an unresolved V gene, and the reason for the others is unknown. This sample is represented by more than 30,000 clones; about 81% of them were singletons. The ten top clones hold around a fifth of the sample. The specimen was CD4+ or CD8+ T cells sorted from blood, collected in a trial of the OX40 agonist ivuxolimab. These receptors all stem from an adult with an advanced solid tumor such as melanoma, head and neck, liver or kidney cancer.

The rearrangement links TRBV7-6 to TRBJ2-7; D unclear. Between the trimmed V and J ends, which lost 5 bases and 1 base, there was a span of 15 bases. The germline CDR1 and CDR2 sequences are SGHVS and FNYEAQ. The CDR3 is 15 amino acids. CDR3 amino acids: CASSKSPDPSYEQYF. DNA for the CDR3: TGTGCCAGCAGCAAATCACCGGACCCTTCCTACGAGCAGTACTTC.

The chain joins TRBV6-1 to TRBJ2-2; the D gene is possibly TRBD1 (6 bases). CDR3 length equals 15 residues. V dropped 6 bases and J dropped 2 bases, with 13 bases sitting between them. Germline values: CDR1 MNHNS, CDR2 SASEGT. The CDR3 DNA follows: TGTGCCAGCAGCGGACGGGACATTAACACCGGGGAGCTGTTTTTT. Translated: CASSGRDINTGELFF.

This CDR3 is CASSLSGTVGNTIYF. The CDR3 bases are TGTGCCAGCAGTTTAAGCGGGACAGTTGGAAACACCATATATTTT. This rearrangement joins TRBV28 to TRBJ1-3; 7 nucleotides line up with TRBD1. The CDR3 is 15 amino acids. Looked up from germline, CDR1 is MDHEN and CDR2 is SYDVKM. V was clipped by 2 bases and J by 3 bases; unmatched bases: 4.

The J gene is TRBJ2-1, the V gene TRBV6-1; 10 bases fit TRBD1. CDR1 is MNHNS and CDR2 is SASEGT in the germline V gene. The CDR3 length is 15 residues. Trimming cost V 6 bases and J 0 bases; bases outside gene matches: 2. The CDR3 region has the DNA TGTGCCAGCAGCCGGGACAGGGGCTCCTACAATGAGCAGTTCTTC. Protein: CASSRDRGSYNEQFF.

Comments on this clone: Because it lacks the conserved phenylalanine or tryptophan at the end, this CDR3 is likely a read error. No DNA is shown, since the ends of the CDR3 on it are uncertain; the CDR3 is the one TCRdb lists. The chain is built from TRBV28 and TRBJ1-2; TRBD1 was called by the table and not checked on the DNA. The germline CDR1 and CDR2 sequences are MDHEN and SYDVKM. Termini included, the CDR3 measures 12 amino acids. CDR3 region: CASSPLTGKEVI.

The chain employs TRBV28 and TRBJ1-4; TRBD1 might be the D (5 bases). The V gene lost 7 bases and the J gene lost 7 bases, with 16 bases spanning the gap. The CDR3 length is 14 residues. The germline V gene has CDR1 MDHEN and CDR2 SYDVKM. The CDR3 DNA sequence: TGTGCCAGCAATAACGGGGGGTACCTTGAAAAACTGTTTTTT. This encodes CASNNGGYLEKLFF.

V usage is TRBV7-3 and J usage is TRBJ2-5; D not certain. CDR3 length: 13 residues. Trimming removed 1 base from V and 2 bases from J, with 5 bases in between. Germline V lookup: CDR1 SGHTA, CDR2 FQGTGA. The CDR3 region is CASSLIRQETQYF. CDR3 sequence (DNA): TGTGCCAGCAGCTTAATACGACAAGAGACCCAGTACTTC.

The gene calls are TRBV10-3 and TRBJ2-5; 7 bases agree with TRBD1. The CDR3 is made up of 13 amino acids. V lost 4 bases to trimming and J lost 1 base; unmatched junction nucleotides: 0. Germline CDR1 and CDR2: ENHRY and SYGVKD. The CDR3 nucleotides are TGTGCCATCAGTGGACAGGGCCAAGAGACCCAGTACTTC. This translates into CAISGQGQETQYF.

The chain uses TRBV19 and TRBJ2-7; tentatively, D is TRBD2 (6 bases). Trimming shortened V by 1 base and J by 4 bases, and 8 bases separated the two germline ends. This CDR3 region has 13 residues. Germline V lookup: CDR1 LNHDA, CDR2 SQIVND (reference sequence). The CDR3 sequence is CASSIAAGYEQYF. The CDR3 nucleotides are TGTGCCAGTAGTATAGCGGCGGGATACGAGCAGTACTTC. The full variable domain, rest sourced from reference TRBV19 and TRBJ2-7, is DGGITQSPKYLFRKEGQNVTLSCEQNLNHDAMYWYRQDPGQGLRLIYYSQIVNDFQKGDIAEGYSVSREKKESFPLTVTSAQKNPTAFYLCASSIAAGYEQYFGPGTRLTVT.

This chain uses TRBV19 with TRBJ1-6; weak D call: TRBD1 (5 bases). Germline CDR1 reads LNHDA; CDR2 reads SQIVND (reference sequence). The CDR3 loop spans 14 amino acids. Deletions cut 5 bases from V and 6 bases from J, with 11 bases between. CDR3 sequence: CASSDSRGNSPLHF. In DNA, the CDR3 is TGTGCCAGTAGTGACAGTCGCGGTAATTCACCCCTCCACTTT.

The genes are TRBV28 and TRBJ2-6; D not resolved. Germline-derived CDR1 and CDR2 are MDHEN and SYDVKM. Trimming shortened V by 5 bases and J by 0 bases, and 11 bases separated the two germline ends. The CDR3 has 16 amino acids. As DNA, the CDR3 is TGTGCCAGCAGTCCACGGGCTTTCTCTGGGGCCAACGTCCTGACTTTC. Protein product: CASSPRAFSGANVLTF. Filled out from reference TRBV28 and TRBJ2-6, the complete variable domain reads DVKVTQSSRYLVKRTGEKVFLECVQDMDHENMFWYRQDPGLGLRLIYFSYDVKMKEKGDIPEGYSVSREKKERFSLILESASTNQTSMYLCASSPRAFSGANVLTFGAGSRLTVL.

The V gene is TRBV27, the J gene TRBJ1-2; no reliable D call. The V end lost 2 bases, the J end lost 4 bases, and 11 bases lay between the germline ends. This CDR3 has 14 residues. Germline CDR1 reads MNHEY; CDR2 reads SMNVEV (reference sequence). DNA of the CDR3: TGTGCCAGCAGTTTAAAGCAAAGCGGCTATGGCTACACCTTC. It specifies CASSLKQSGYGYTF.

This clone was counted once. V usage is TRBV5-1 and J usage is TRBJ2-5; D may correspond to TRBD1 or TRBD2 (5 bases each). The CDR3 covers 14 residues. Germline loops: CDR1 SGHRS, CDR2 YFSETQ. V lost 3 bases, J lost 5 bases, and 14 bases lay in between. CDR3 nucleotides: TGCGCCAGCAGCTCGGGCAGGGCGGGTGAGACCCAGTACTTC. Its translation is CASSSGRAGETQYF.

V usage is TRBV5-6 and J usage is TRBJ1-1; D ambiguous. Germline V gene data show CDR1 as SGHDT and CDR2 as YYEEEE. V lost 0 bases to trimming and J lost 1 base, with 10 bases between them. This CDR3 comprises 15 residues. The CDR3 nucleotides are TGTGCCAGCAGCTTGGGAGGGCAGTCGAACACTGAAGCTTTCTTT. Translation: CASSLGGQSNTEAFF.

The chain employs TRBV6-7 and TRBJ2-6, with D perhaps matching TRBD1 (6 bases). TRBV6-7 is noted as an ORF with a role that remains uncertain. The CDR3 runs to 15 residues. V was shortened by 5 bases and J by 2 bases, with 10 bases between the two germline ends. The CDR3 spells CASSENRAGANVLTF. Written as DNA, the CDR3 is TGTGCCAGCAGTGAAAACAGGGCTGGGGCCAACGTCCTGACTTTC.

V and J are TRBV5-3 and TRBJ1-3, with no clear D. TRBV5-3 is an ORF for which the function is uncertain. This CDR3 contains 17 residues. The ends were cut back, 0 bases at V and 1 base at J, with 14 bases in the middle. The CDR3 DNA sequence: TGTGCCAGAAGCTTGGCCCTACACGGCCGTTCTGGAAACACCATATATTTT. This sequence encodes CARSLALHGRSGNTIYF.

The V call is TRBV7-3, the J call TRBJ2-1, with no clear D. This CDR3 region has 13 residues. Trimming shortened V by 2 bases and J by 5 bases, and 7 bases separated the two germline ends. Germline-derived CDR1 and CDR2 are SGHTA and FQGTGA. CDR3 in DNA: TGTGCCAGCAGCTTAGACACAGACAATGAGCAGTTCTTC. Its protein product is CASSLDTDNEQFF. The variable domain in full, completed from reference TRBV7-3 and TRBJ2-1, reads GAGVSQTPSNKVTEKGKYVELRCDPISGHTALYWYRQSLGQGPEFLIYFQGTGAADDSGLPNDRFFAVRPEGSVSTLKIQRTERGDSAVYLCASSLDTDNEQFFGPGTRLTVL.

This clone was seen only a few times. This chain connects TRBV5-6 to TRBJ2-4, with unresolved D. The germline CDR1 and CDR2 sequences are SGHDT and YYEEEE. V lost 1 base, J lost 2 bases, and 7 bases lay in between. CDR3 length equals 14 residues. CDR3 loop: CASSLYNPKNIQYF. CDR3 bases: TGTGCCAGCAGCTTGTATAACCCCAAAAACATTCAGTACTTC.

The chain uses TRBV7-2 and TRBJ1-1; D uncertain. This CDR3 spans 14 amino acids. The V end lost 1 base, the J end lost 0 bases, and 6 bases lay between the germline ends. Germline CDR1 is SGHTA and CDR2 is FQGNSA. The CDR3 sequence: CASSLDGVNTEAFF. The CDR3 coding sequence is TGTGCCAGCAGCTTAGACGGGGTGAACACTGAAGCTTTCTTT.

The chain is built from TRBV7-2 and TRBJ1-4; 8 nucleotides match TRBD1. The CDR3 runs to 15 residues. V was clipped by 1 base and J by 7 bases; unmatched bases: 5. The germline gives CDR1 SGHTA, CDR2 FQGNSA. The DNA for the CDR3 is TGTGCCAGCAGCTTAGGACAGGGGTTAGGTGAAAAACTGTTTTTT. Protein product: CASSLGQGLGEKLFF.

The chain employs TRBV28 and TRBJ1-4; no clear D gene. CDR3 length: 15 amino acids. The ends were cut back, 11 bases at V and 0 bases at J, with 16 bases in the middle. Germline CDR1 and CDR2: MDHEN and SYDVKM. The CDR3 protein is CAGRPQGPTNEKLFF. In DNA form, the CDR3 reads TGTGCCGGTCGCCCACAAGGCCCAACTAATGAAAAACTGTTTTTT.

This chain's CDR3 is CASSIRTGTTSPLHF. The CDR3 nucleotides are TGTGCCAGTAGTATAAGAACAGGGACCACTTCACCCCTCCACTTT. This chain joins TRBV19 and TRBJ1-6; maybe TRBD1 (6 bases). Per the germline V gene, CDR1 is LNHDA and CDR2 is SQIVND (reference sequence). V gave up 2 bases and J gave up 9 bases, with 14 bases separating them. This CDR3 contains 15 residues.

The chain couples TRBV2 to TRBJ2-7; tentatively, D is TRBD2 (5 bases). Trimming took off 6 bases at V and 4 bases at J, with 10 bases between the two ends. The CDR3 covers 12 residues. From germline, CDR1 is SNHLY and CDR2 FYNNEI. The DNA of the CDR3 is TGTGCCAGCAGGGTTACTAGGTACGAGCAGTACTTC. Translated, it gives CASRVTRYEQYF.

V and J are TRBV6-5 and TRBJ1-1; the D gene is possibly TRBD1 (6 bases). This CDR3 has 16 residues. Germline CDR1 is MNHEY and CDR2 is SVGAGI. Trimming shortened V by 2 bases and J by 1 base, and 14 bases separated the two germline ends. The CDR3 DNA reads as TGTGCCAGCAGTTACAATTCGAGGGGGACGAACACTGAAGCTTTCTTT. Encoded protein: CASSYNSRGTNTEAFF.

J is TRBJ2-7 and V is TRBV28, with 8 bases aligning to TRBD2. The V gene's germline CDR1 is MDHEN and CDR2 SYDVKM. Losses at the gene ends were 7 bases for V and 6 bases for J; bases not matched to a gene: 17. This CDR3 comprises 16 residues. In nucleotides, the CDR3 is TGTGCCAGCATTAAAAGGGGGGGACTAGTCGTTCCCGAGCAGTACTTC. Translated: CASIKRGGLVVPEQYF.

This clone came up once. The rearrangement uses TRBV6-5 and TRBJ1-1; the D is unclear. Germline V CDR1 and CDR2: MNHEY, SVGAGI. The CDR3 runs to 13 residues. V was clipped by 6 bases and J by 1 base, with 9 bases between them. The CDR3 loop reads CASSIQKNTEAFF. CDR3 DNA sequence: TGTGCCAGCAGCATACAGAAGAACACTGAAGCTTTCTTT.

In its sample, this clone was seen once. The gene calls are TRBV5-6 and TRBJ1-4; 9 bases align to TRBD1. The CDR3 length is 18 residues. Germline V CDR1 and CDR2: SGHDT, YYEEEE. V lost 4 bases to trimming and J lost 2 bases; unmatched junction nucleotides: 12. CDR3 sequence: CASSEAGTGIGTNEKLFF. The DNA of the CDR3 is TGTGCCAGCAGCGAAGCCGGGACAGGGATCGGGACTAATGAAAAACTGTTTTTT.

J is TRBJ2-3 and V is TRBV9, with 9 bases identical to TRBD1. CDR1 and CDR2 from the germline V gene are SGDLS and YYNGEE. Trimming at V came to 0 bases and at J to 3 bases, leaving 5 bases not matched to a gene. CDR3 length equals 16 residues. The CDR3 here is CASSVATGQGTDTQYF. CDR3 nucleotide sequence: TGTGCCAGCAGCGTAGCTACGGGACAGGGAACAGATACGCAGTATTTT. The full variable domain, its missing parts supplied by reference TRBV9 and TRBJ2-3, is DSGVTQTPKHLITATGQRVTLRCSPRSGDLSVYWYQQSLDQGLQFLIQYYNGEERAKGNILERFSAQQFPDLHSELNLSSLELGDSALYFCASSVATGQGTDTQYFGPGTRLTVL.

The genes are TRBV29-1 and TRBJ1-2, with unresolved D. The V end lost 7 bases, the J end lost 4 bases, and 10 bases lay between the germline ends. This CDR3 spans 11 amino acids. Per germline, CDR1 SQVTM and CDR2 ANQGSEA. The CDR3 loop is CSGTESYGYTF. In DNA, the CDR3 is TGCAGCGGGACTGAAAGCTATGGCTACACCTTC.